A selection of T cell receptor beta chains follows, all from one sample in a study of T cells after yellow fever vaccination. TCRdb re-called the 5' RACE reads through MiXCR, storing one row per CDR3 protein. Of hundreds of thousands of distinct CDR3 sequences in the sample, approximately 15% were seen once. The specimen was PBMCs, collected on the day of the yellow fever booster vaccination. Source of these receptors: a man aged 25-40 years who received the YFV17D yellow fever vaccine. Each CDR3 is given with its conserved first and last residue. Fields, in order: D gene, V gene, J gene, clone size, CDR3 protein, CDR3 DNA. D genes are given only for firm matches. The size field is filled for only some rows; it gives once, few, many or a size class.

.	TRBV18	TRBJ2-6	.	CASSPWGLYSGANVLTF	TGTGCCAGCTCACCATGGGGCCTTTACTCTGGGGCCAACGTCCTGACTTTC
.	TRBV7-2	TRBJ2-4	.	CASSLRHAPWSKNIQYF	TGTGCCAGCAGCTTACGACACGCTCCGTGGTCCAAAAACATTCAGTACTTC
.	TRBV6-5	TRBJ2-2	many	CASSYSRRENTGELFF	TGTGCCAGCAGTTACAGTCGGCGGGAGAACACCGGGGAGCTGTTTTTT
.	TRBV20-1	TRBJ2-1	many	CSALRVYNEQFF	TGCAGTGCCCTCCGGGTCTACAATGAGCAGTTCTTC
.	TRBV7-9	TRBJ2-2	few	CASSLSLKKGTGELFF	TGTGCCAGCAGCTTAAGCTTGAAGAAAGGCACCGGGGAGCTGTTTTTT
.	TRBV5-1	TRBJ2-3	few	CASSHGGGTDTQYF	TGCGCCAGCAGCCACGGGGGCGGCACAGATACGCAGTATTTT
.	TRBV7-9	TRBJ2-3	.	CASSQGTHTQYF	TGTGCCAGCAGCCAAGGGACCCATACGCAGTATTTT
.	TRBV29-1	TRBJ1-2	.	CSVPGFRAYGYTF	TGCAGCGTTCCCGGTTTCAGGGCCTATGGCTACACCTTC
TRBD1	TRBV10-3	TRBJ2-1	.	CAISESGDREQFF	TGTGCCATCAGTGAGTCCGGGGACAGAGAGCAGTTCTTC
TRBD2	TRBV29-1	TRBJ2-2	few	CSGMTSGSGFTGELFF	TGCAGCGGGATGACTAGCGGGAGCGGTTTCACCGGGGAGCTGTTTTTT
TRBD2	TRBV18	TRBJ2-3	.	CASSRTAGLASTDTQYF	TGTGCCAGCTCACGGACTGCGGGACTAGCATCCACAGATACGCAGTATTTT
TRBD2	TRBV12-3/TRBV12-4	TRBJ2-3	many	CASRPLAGVRADTQYF	TGTGCCAGCAGACCCCTAGCGGGAGTGAGAGCAGATACGCAGTATTTT
.	TRBV5-8	TRBJ1-5	.	CASSLVEGPPNQPQHF	TGTGCCAGCAGCTTGGTGGAGGGCCCCCCGAATCAGCCCCAGCATTTT
.	TRBV7-9	TRBJ1-4	many	CASSLRQGNEKLFF	TGTGCCAGCAGCTTGCGGCAGGGTAATGAAAAACTGTTTTTT
TRBD1	TRBV7-9	TRBJ2-7	.	CASSSPDRGVKQYF	TGTGCCAGCAGCTCACCGGACAGGGGGGTAAAGCAGTACTTC
.	TRBV5-1	TRBJ2-1	.	CASSLASVLNEQFF	TGCGCCAGCAGCTTGGCATCTGTCCTCAATGAGCAGTTCTTC
TRBD1	TRBV7-9	TRBJ2-7	few	CASSPGLRGPEQYF	TGTGCCAGCAGCCCAGGGCTGAGGGGGCCCGAGCAGTACTTC
.	TRBV7-9	TRBJ2-5	few	CASSFGSNKETQYF	TGTGCCAGCAGCTTTGGCTCCAATAAAGAGACCCAGTACTTC
.	TRBV29-1	TRBJ2-6	few	CSFQGSSGANVLTF	TGCAGCTTCCAGGGGAGCTCTGGGGCCAACGTCCTGACTTTC
TRBD1	TRBV5-1	TRBJ2-7	few	CASSGQGAPPDEQYF	TGCGCCAGCAGTGGACAGGGGGCCCCACCGGACGAGCAGTACTTC
.	TRBV7-9	TRBJ2-3	many	CASSLDSRDTQYF	TGTGCCAGCAGCCTTGATAGCCGAGATACGCAGTATTTT
.	TRBV28	TRBJ2-5	.	CASSLRSSHETQYF	TGTGCCAGCAGTTTAAGGTCATCTCACGAGACCCAGTACTTC
.	TRBV5-6	TRBJ2-7	few	CASSLGAALEQYF	TGTGCCAGCAGCTTGGGGGCCGCACTCGAGCAGTACTTC
.	TRBV12-3/TRBV12-4	TRBJ2-7	.	CASSPDPSGQYF	TGTGCCAGCAGCCCGGACCCCTCTGGGCAGTACTTC
.	TRBV5-5	TRBJ2-5	few	CASSSKRAEETQYF	TGTGCCAGCAGCTCCAAGAGGGCGGAAGAGACCCAGTACTTC
.	TRBV7-8	TRBJ2-3	.	CASSLSRDTQYF	TGTGCCAGCAGCTTATCACGGGATACGCAGTATTTT
.	TRBV5-5	TRBJ2-7	.	CASSRALVAVNEQYF	TGTGCCAGCAGCCGAGCGTTGGTAGCGGTAAACGAGCAGTACTTC
TRBD2	TRBV20-1	TRBJ2-2	.	CSAREGGTTGELFF	TGCAGTGCTAGAGAGGGGGGGACCACCGGGGAGCTGTTTTTT
TRBD2	TRBV5-1	TRBJ2-7	few	CASSPAGVNYEQYF	TGCGCCAGCAGCCCCGCGGGGGTGAATTACGAGCAGTACTTC
.	TRBV5-1	TRBJ2-2	.	CASSFFAGSNTGELFF	TGCGCCAGCAGCTTTTTCGCAGGGTCGAACACCGGGGAGCTGTTTTTT
.	TRBV11-1	TRBJ2-1	.	CASHSGLRLQSSYNEQFF	TGTGCCAGCCACTCGGGACTCCGACTACAAAGCTCCTACAATGAGCAGTTCTTC
TRBD2	TRBV24-1	TRBJ2-2	few	CATSDLGAGDTGELFF	TGTGCCACCAGTGATTTGGGTGCGGGAGACACCGGGGAGCTGTTTTTT
.	TRBV28	TRBJ2-2	.	CASSPLWPWELFF	TGTGCCAGCAGTCCGCTCTGGCCCTGGGAGCTGTTTTTT
TRBD1	TRBV20-1	TRBJ1-2	few	CSASQGADYYYGYTF	TGCAGTGCTTCACAGGGGGCCGATTACTACTATGGCTACACCTTC
.	TRBV7-2	TRBJ1-6	.	CASSQQSSYNSPLHF	TGTGCCAGCAGCCAACAGAGCTCCTATAATTCACCCCTCCACTTT
.	TRBV7-9	TRBJ1-4	many	CASSRTDADEKLFF	TGTGCCAGCAGCCGAACAGATGCCGACGAAAAACTGTTTTTT
.	TRBV4-3	TRBJ1-4	few	CASSIQGNEKLFF	TGCGCCAGCAGCATTCAGGGAAATGAAAAACTGTTTTTT
.	TRBV6-5	TRBJ2-1	few	CASSKLGRVEQFF	TGTGCCAGCAGTAAACTCGGGAGAGTAGAGCAGTTCTTC
TRBD1	TRBV20-1	TRBJ1-5	many	CSATTGDKQPQHF	TGCAGTGCCACGACAGGGGATAAACAGCCCCAGCATTTT
.	TRBV6-1	TRBJ2-2	once	CASSSRDNTGELFF	TGTGCCAGCAGTAGCAGGGATAACACCGGGGAGCTGTTTTTT
TRBD2	TRBV20-1	TRBJ2-1	.	CSAIPPTSGRGGEQFF	TGCAGTGCCATCCCGCCCACTAGCGGGAGGGGGGGTGAGCAGTTCTTC
.	TRBV2	TRBJ2-7	.	CASSGGANSYEQYF	TGTGCCAGCAGTGGAGGTGCGAACTCCTACGAGCAGTACTTC
TRBD1	TRBV7-2	TRBJ1-2	.	CASSPGQVPDGYTF	TGTGCCAGCAGCCCTGGACAGGTTCCAGATGGCTACACCTTC
TRBD1	TRBV2	TRBJ2-1	.	CASRFDRGLDNEQFF	TGTGCCAGCCGTTTCGACAGGGGGCTCGACAATGAGCAGTTCTTC
TRBD1	TRBV7-8	TRBJ2-1	few	CASSARDRGYEQFF	TGTGCCAGCAGCGCAAGGGACAGGGGTTATGAGCAGTTCTTC
TRBD1	TRBV18	TRBJ1-1	.	CASSPPWQGATEAFF	TGTGCCAGCTCACCACCGTGGCAGGGGGCCACTGAAGCTTTCTTT
.	TRBV28	TRBJ2-7	few	CASSTNRFEQYF	TGTGCCAGCAGTACGAACAGGTTCGAGCAGTACTTC